The 3 T cell receptor beta chains reported below all come from one sample, sequenced in a study of radiation and T cells in renal cell carcinoma. The time point is: blood 2 weeks post-SBRT. Treatment specified: 15 Gy SBRT to primary tumor, nephrectomy 4 weeks later. Repertoires were generated with immunoSEQ multiplex PCR, while TCRdb's copy carries only in-frame clones and drops some. Found here are 100,000 to 150,000 clones, more than 75% of them singletons; the top ten hold almost 6%. Source: blood, taken from a patient whose treatment included radiotherapy and nephrectomy. The receptors stem from a woman in her 70s with renal cell carcinoma.

In this sample, this clone turned up once. The rearrangement joins TRBV19 to TRBJ1-5; D unclear. This CDR3 contains 16 residues. Trimming left V 0 bases short and J 0 bases short, with 9 bases between. CDR1 LNHDA and CDR2 SQIVND come from the germline V gene (reference sequence). The CDR3 DNA reads TGTGCCAGTAGTATAGATCGATCCTATAGCAATCAGCCCCAGCATTTT. The encoded protein is CASSIDRSYSNQPQHF.

The chain is built from TRBV7-9 and TRBJ1-1; D possibly corresponds to TRBD1 (6 bases). Germline V lookup: CDR1 SEHNR, CDR2 FQNEAQ (reference sequence). The V and J ends lost 0 bases and 1 base respectively, with 9 bases between them. This CDR3 is 15 amino acids long. In nucleotides, the CDR3 is TGTGCCAGCAGCTTAGCCCGGACAGAGAACACTGAAGCTTTCTTT. As protein: CASSLARTENTEAFF.

The gene calls are TRBV18 and TRBJ1-2; D remains ambiguous. CDR3 length equals 15 residues. V lost 1 base, J lost 2 bases, and 11 bases lay in between. CDR1 and CDR2 (germline): KGHSH, LQKENI. The CDR3 sequence is CASSPRGQNNYGYTF. The CDR3 DNA follows: TGTGCCAGCTCACCACGAGGGCAGAACAACTATGGCTACACCTTC.